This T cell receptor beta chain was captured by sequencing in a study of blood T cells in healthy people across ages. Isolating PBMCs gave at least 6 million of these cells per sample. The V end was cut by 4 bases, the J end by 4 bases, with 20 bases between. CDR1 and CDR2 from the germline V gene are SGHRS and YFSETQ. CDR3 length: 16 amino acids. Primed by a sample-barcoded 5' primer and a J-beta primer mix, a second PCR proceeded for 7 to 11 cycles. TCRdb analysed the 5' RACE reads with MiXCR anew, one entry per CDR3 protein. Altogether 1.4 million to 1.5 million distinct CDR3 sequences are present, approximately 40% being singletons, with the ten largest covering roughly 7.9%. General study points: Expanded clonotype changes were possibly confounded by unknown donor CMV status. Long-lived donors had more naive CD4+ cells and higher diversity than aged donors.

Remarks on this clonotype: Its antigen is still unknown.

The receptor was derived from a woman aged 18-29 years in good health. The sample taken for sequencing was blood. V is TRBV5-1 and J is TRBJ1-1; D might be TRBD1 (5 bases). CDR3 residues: CASSPSMSRGGTEAFF. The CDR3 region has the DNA TGCGCCAGCAGCCCCAGTATGTCGAGGGGAGGCACTGAAGCTTTCTTT.